One and the same sample provided the 26 T cell receptor beta chains below, sequenced in a study of T cells in Graves' hyperthyroidism and ophthalmopathy. Researchers amplified the TCR beta CDR3 regions from RNA transcripts. Using the HTBI primer set, a first-round RT-PCR was run on the TCR CDR3. MiXCR was run by TCRdb on the multiplex PCR reads, yielding one entry per CDR3 protein. Here the sample spans fewer than 350,000 distinct CDR3 sequences, 15% to 20% being singletons. Source material: blood. The source of these receptors is a woman aged 40 to 50 with Graves' ophthalmopathy.

This clonotype appeared many times. The chain recombines TRBV11-2 with TRBJ2-2, with 9 nucleotides matching TRBD2. The CDR3 consists of 16 residues. V shed 3 bases, J shed 5 bases, and the junction held 7 bases outside the gene matches. Germline V lookup: CDR1 SGHAT, CDR2 FQNNGV. CDR3 protein: CASSFRLAEGTGELFF. The CDR3 nucleotides are TGTGCCAGCAGCTTTCGACTAGCGGAGGGGACCGGGGAGCTGTTTTTT. Looking up the rest from reference TRBV11-2 and TRBJ2-2 gives the full variable domain: EAGVAQSPRYKIIEKRQSVAFWCNPISGHATLYWYQQILGQGPKLLIQFQNNGVVDDSQLPKDRFSAERLKGVDSTLKIQPAKLEDSAVYLCASSFRLAEGTGELFFGEGSRLTVL.

This clonotype was detected many times. This chain joins TRBV5-1 and TRBJ2-3; D perhaps matches TRBD2 (6 bases). Trimming pared 0 bases from V and 1 base from J, leaving 9 bases between. Per germline, CDR1 SGHRS and CDR2 YFSETQ. The CDR3 totals 15 residues. The CDR3 bases are TGCGCCAGCAGCTTGGGGAGGGCGGGCACAGATACGCAGTATTTT. This gives the protein CASSLGRAGTDTQYF.

This clonotype was seen a handful of times. Germline and junction disagree at one end, which may indicate a read error. The chain couples TRBV28 to TRBJ1-1; no definite D call. CDR3 length equals 14 residues. CDR1 is MDHEN and CDR2 is SYDVKM in the germline V gene. CDR3: CASSGPQMNAEAFF. DNA of the CDR3: TGTGCCAGCAGTGGACCGCAGATGAACGCTGAAGCTTTCTTT.

For the CDR3, the DNA is TGTGCCAGCAGTTACGGAGTAGCGGGGAACACCGGGGAGCTGTTTTTT. Its translation is CASSYGVAGNTGELFF. This chain connects TRBV6-2 or TRBV6-3 to TRBJ2-2; TRBD2 agrees at 7 bases. The CDR3 loop spans 16 amino acids. The V and J ends lost 2 bases and 1 base, in that order; junction bases with no gene match: 4. Germline assignment: CDR1 MNHEY and CDR2 SVGEGT.

This clonotype was found many times. This chain uses TRBV25-1 with TRBJ2-2, with D hard to call. CDR1 is MGHDK and CDR2 is SYGVNS in the germline V gene. The V and J ends lost 3 bases and 5 bases respectively, with 13 bases between them. The length of the CDR3 is 15 residues. The CDR3 is CASSDPSQETGELFF. The CDR3 nucleotides read TGTGCCAGCAGTGATCCCTCCCAGGAGACCGGGGAGCTGTTTTTT.

The sample holds many counts of this clonotype. V is TRBV12-3 or TRBV12-4 and J is TRBJ2-1; 9 nucleotides match TRBD1. The V gene end was trimmed by 6 bases and the J gene end by 5 bases; junction bases not matched to a gene: 8. The CDR3 contains 15 residues. CDR3: CASSPRDRAHNEQFF. The CDR3 nucleotides read TGTGCCAGCAGCCCCCGGGACAGGGCCCACAATGAGCAGTTCTTC.

The table lists this clonotype with many counts. A read error may be the cause here, since a much bigger clone is one base away. The chain recombines TRBV6-1 with TRBJ2-7; D possibly corresponds to TRBD1 (5 bases). The CDR3 covers 14 residues. The germline gives CDR1 MNHNS, CDR2 SASEGT. The V end lost 4 bases, the J end lost 3 bases, and 13 bases lay between the germline ends. The CDR3 sequence: CASSVMHRGYEQYF. Here the CDR3 DNA reads TGTGCCAGCAGTGTCATGCATAGGGGCTACGAGCAGTACTTC.

This rearrangement joins TRBV5-1 to TRBJ2-7; 12 bases align to TRBD2. Germline lookup yields CDR1 SGHRS and CDR2 YFSETQ. After removal of 4 bases from V and 6 bases from J, the junction contained 8 bases not matched to a gene. The CDR3 length is 15 residues. This CDR3 reads CASSQATSGRGEQYF. The DNA of the CDR3 is TGCGCCAGCAGCCAGGCGACTAGCGGGAGAGGCGAGCAGTACTTC. The full variable domain, rest sourced from reference TRBV5-1 and TRBJ2-7, is KAGVTQTPRYLIKTRGQQVTLSCSPISGHRSVSWYQQTPGQGLQFLFEYFSETQRNKGNFPGRFSGRQFSNSRSEMNVSTLELGDSALYLCASSQATSGRGEQYFGPGTRLTVT.

The sample holds many counts of this clonotype. This sequence joins TRBV28 and TRBJ1-2; no firm D call. V lost 1 base to trimming and J lost 7 bases, with 7 bases between them. This CDR3 comprises 12 residues. Per germline, CDR1 MDHEN and CDR2 SYDVKM. In DNA, the CDR3 is TGTGCCAGCAGTTTATCGGGTGTTGGCTACACCTTC. Translated: CASSLSGVGYTF.

This clonotype occurred many times. V and J are TRBV7-2 and TRBJ1-1; 9 positions match TRBD1. Germline V gives CDR1 SGHTA, CDR2 FQGNSA. The CDR3 runs to 14 residues. V gave up 4 bases and J gave up 5 bases; unmatched junction bases: 5. The CDR3 sequence is CASSSGQGWTEAFF. CDR3 bases: TGTGCCAGCAGCTCGGGACAGGGATGGACTGAAGCTTTCTTT.

In the case of this clonotype: At one boundary the junction diverges from the germline segment, which might be a read error. The CDR3 is CASSPSRLEGSTGELSF. The CDR3 DNA follows: TGTGCCAGCAGTCCTTCACGACTAGAGGGATCCACCGGGGAGCTGTCTTTT. The chain carries TRBV28 and TRBJ2-2; D is possibly TRBD2 (6 bases). The germline V gene encodes CDR1 MDHEN and CDR2 SYDVKM. The CDR3 consists of 17 residues.

This clonotype has a count of ten or more. The junction departs from germline at one end; a sequencing error may be responsible. The rearrangement links TRBV12-3 or TRBV12-4 to TRBJ1-1; tentative D call: TRBD1 (6 bases). The CDR3 loop spans 12 amino acids. CDR3 nucleotides: TGTGCCAGCAGTCGGGGGCACACTGAAGCTTCCTTT. It codes for CASSRGHTEASF.

The chain links TRBV3-1 to TRBJ2-5; TRBD1 might be the D (6 bases). Between the trimmed V and J ends, which lost 6 bases and 4 bases, there was a span of 24 bases. The CDR3 sequence is 17 residues long. Germline V lookup: CDR1 LGHDT, CDR2 YNNKEL (reference sequence). DNA of the CDR3: TGTGCCAGCAGTGGGGATTTGTCCAGGGGCTTTGGAGAGACCCAGTACTTC. Translation: CASSGDLSRGFGETQYF.

This clonotype was observed at least ten times. This chain uses TRBV6-2 or TRBV6-3 with TRBJ2-7; 11 nucleotides align to TRBD2. Trimming cost V 5 bases and J 4 bases; bases outside gene matches: 7. The V gene's germline CDR1 is MNHEY and CDR2 SVGEGT. This CDR3 region has 15 residues. In nucleotides, the CDR3 is TGTGCCAGCAGTACTCCGGGACTAGCGGCATACGAGCAGTACTTC. Translated, it gives CASSTPGLAAYEQYF.

This clonotype showed up many times. The chain has TRBV12-3 or TRBV12-4 and TRBJ1-5; no reliable D call. This CDR3 has 14 amino acids. Between the trimmed V and J ends, which lost 4 bases and 5 bases, there was a span of 12 bases. In DNA form, the CDR3 reads TGTGCCAGCAGTTCCCGTGTCAATTATCAGCCCCAGCATTTT. This encodes CASSSRVNYQPQHF.

The chain couples TRBV4-1 to TRBJ2-7, with 9 bases aligning to TRBD1. V was clipped by 5 bases and J by 0 bases; unmatched bases: 14. The CDR3 is made up of 18 amino acids. Germline CDR1 is MGHRA and CDR2 is YSYEKL. CDR3 DNA: TGCGCCAGCAGCTACCCCGGGACAGGGCGGGGGAGCTCCTACGAGCAGTACTTC. Protein: CASSYPGTGRGSSYEQYF.

At least ten counts were recorded for this clonotype. This chain joins TRBV24-1 and TRBJ1-1; no firm D call. Trimming stripped 9 bases from V and 0 bases from J, with 10 bases between. Germline V gene sequence: CDR1 KGHDR, CDR2 SFDVKD. The CDR3 contains 13 residues. For the CDR3, the DNA is TGTGCCACCCGGGATCGGATGAACACTGAAGCTTTCTTT. Its protein product is CATRDRMNTEAFF.

This clonotype was detected many times. With a much larger clone just one base away, this may be a read error. The chain combines TRBV28 with TRBJ2-5, with D uncertain. This CDR3 spans 14 amino acids. V gave up 7 bases and J gave up 9 bases, with 21 bases separating them. Germline loops: CDR1 MDHEN, CDR2 SYDVKM. DNA of the CDR3: TGTGCCAGCATCCCGTCAAATCTCGGCGAGGCCCAGTACTTC. Translated: CASIPSNLGEAQYF.

Ten or more counts support this clonotype. The chain combines TRBV28 with TRBJ1-1, with D unresolved. V was cut by 7 bases and J by 4 bases, with 10 bases left in between. The CDR3 covers 12 residues. Germline lookup yields CDR1 MDHEN and CDR2 SYDVKM. The CDR3 reads CASMGGRTEAFF. In DNA, the CDR3 is TGTGCCAGCATGGGCGGGCGCACTGAAGCTTTCTTT. The variable domain in full, with the rest retrieved from reference TRBV28 and TRBJ1-1, is DVKVTQSSRYLVKRTGEKVFLECVQDMDHENMFWYRQDPGLGLRLIYFSYDVKMKEKGDIPEGYSVSREKKERFSLILESASTNQTSMYLCASMGGRTEAFFGQGTRLTVV.

V usage is TRBV12-3 or TRBV12-4 and J usage is TRBJ1-1; the D gene is possibly TRBD1 (6 bases). Deletions cut 3 bases from V and 0 bases from J, with 11 bases between. This CDR3 comprises 15 residues. CDR3 in DNA: TGTGCCAGCAGTTTCTACAGGGTTATGAACACTGAAGCTTTCTTT. Residues: CASSFYRVMNTEAFF.

This clonotype showed up many times. The V call is TRBV4-3, the J call TRBJ2-7, with D unclear. Germline CDR1 LGHNA, CDR2 YSLEER. There are 15 residues in the CDR3. With 4 bases removed from V and 3 bases from J, the gap between germline ends came to 16 bases. CDR3 sequence: CASSPGSSQNYEQYF. The CDR3 coding sequence is TGCGCCAGCAGCCCCGGGTCTTCACAGAACTACGAGCAGTACTTC.

This clonotype occurred many times. The chain has TRBV11-3 and TRBJ2-7; D is unresolved. V lost 8 bases, J lost 6 bases, and 17 bases lay in between. This CDR3 has 13 amino acids. Per the germline V gene, CDR1 is SGHNT and CDR2 is YENEEA. CDR3 sequence (DNA): TGTGCCAGCCCCCGTCCGGGTTTTGCCGAGCAGTACTTC. Translation gives CASPRPGFAEQYF.

This clonotype occurred many times. V and J are TRBV6-5 and TRBJ1-5, with D maybe TRBD1 (6 bases). The germline CDR1 and CDR2 sequences are MNHEY and SVGAGI. The V and J ends lost 6 bases and 6 bases respectively, with 21 bases between them. The CDR3 length is 16 residues. CDR3 sequence (DNA): TGTGCCAGCAGACCAGTCGGGCAGGGGTTGGGTCAGCCCCAGCATTTT. Its protein product is CASRPVGQGLGQPQHF.

This clonotype was picked up one time. One end of the junction fails to match germline, which may point to a read error. The V call is TRBV10-3, the J call TRBJ1-2; 10 bases map to TRBD1. Germline CDR1 ENHRY, CDR2 SYGVKD. The CDR3 is 14 residues long. The CDR3: CATSEPRTGGGYTF. DNA of the CDR3: TGTGCCACCAGTGAGCCTAGGACAGGGGGTGGCTACACCTTC.

This clonotype was seen ten or more times. Here the CDR3 reads CASSTRTGTSGRETQYF. In nucleotides, the CDR3 is TGCGCCAGCAGCACGAGGACCGGGACTAGCGGACGGGAGACCCAGTACTTC. The J gene is TRBJ2-5, the V gene TRBV5-1, with 11 bases lining up with TRBD2. With 4 bases clipped from V and 5 bases from J, the junction kept 13 bases outside the gene matches. Germline V lookup: CDR1 SGHRS, CDR2 YFSETQ. The CDR3 is 17 amino acids. The full variable domain, rest sourced from reference TRBV5-1 and TRBJ2-5, is KAGVTQTPRYLIKTRGQQVTLSCSPISGHRSVSWYQQTPGQGLQFLFEYFSETQRNKGNFPGRFSGRQFSNSRSEMNVSTLELGDSALYLCASSTRTGTSGRETQYFGPGTRLLVL.

Many counts were recorded for this clonotype. The J gene is TRBJ2-7, the V gene TRBV5-1; 10 positions match TRBD1. Germline V gene sequence: CDR1 SGHRS, CDR2 YFSETQ. Trimming took 4 bases from V and 6 from J; bases not matched to a gene: 7. The CDR3 contains 14 residues. Here the CDR3 DNA reads TGCGCCAGCAGCCCAGCAGACAGGGGGCTCGAGCAGTACTTC. Translated, it gives CASSPADRGLEQYF.